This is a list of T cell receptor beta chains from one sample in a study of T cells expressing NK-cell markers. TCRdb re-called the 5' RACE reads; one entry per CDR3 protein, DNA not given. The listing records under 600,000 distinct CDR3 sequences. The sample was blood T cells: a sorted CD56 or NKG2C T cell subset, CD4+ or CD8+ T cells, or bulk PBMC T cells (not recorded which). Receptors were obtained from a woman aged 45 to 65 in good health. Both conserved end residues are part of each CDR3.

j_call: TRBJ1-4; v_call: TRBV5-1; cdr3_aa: CASSLGQIATNEKLFF
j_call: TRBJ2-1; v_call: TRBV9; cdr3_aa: CASSVGPTPTSELYNEQFF
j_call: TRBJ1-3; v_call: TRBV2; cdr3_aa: CASSRQDTNTIYF
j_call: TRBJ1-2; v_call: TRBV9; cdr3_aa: CASSVDRGGDYGYTF
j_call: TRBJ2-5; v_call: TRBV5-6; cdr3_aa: CASSLWRGGKTQYF
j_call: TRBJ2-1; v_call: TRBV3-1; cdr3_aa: CASSQSTVEDQFF
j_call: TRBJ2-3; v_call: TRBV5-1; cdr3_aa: CASGPDGTFPDTQYF
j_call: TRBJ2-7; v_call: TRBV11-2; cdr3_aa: CASRTRDFSYEQYF
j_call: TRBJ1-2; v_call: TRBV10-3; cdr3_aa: CAITRRDYGYTF
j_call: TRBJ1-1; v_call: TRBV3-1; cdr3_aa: CASSQEKKELAEAFF
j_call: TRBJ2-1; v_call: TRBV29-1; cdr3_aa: CSVVWLAAEQFF
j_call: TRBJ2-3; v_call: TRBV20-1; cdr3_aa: CSAKFFGSSTDTQYF
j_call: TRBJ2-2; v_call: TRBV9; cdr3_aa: CASSALSTSFTGELFF
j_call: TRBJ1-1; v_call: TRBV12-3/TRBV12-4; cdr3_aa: CASSSALQGLRGTEAFF
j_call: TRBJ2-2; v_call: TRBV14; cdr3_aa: CASSQDAGVYTGELFF
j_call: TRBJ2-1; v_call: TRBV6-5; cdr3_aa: CASSYAGQNYNEQFF
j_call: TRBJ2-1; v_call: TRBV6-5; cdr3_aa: CASSYLWTDSYNEQFF
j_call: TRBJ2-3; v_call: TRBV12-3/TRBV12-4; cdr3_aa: CASRASGSTQYF
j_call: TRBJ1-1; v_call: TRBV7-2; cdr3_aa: CASSLNSALGTEAFF
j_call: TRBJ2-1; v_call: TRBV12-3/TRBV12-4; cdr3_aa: CASSFRSVYNEQFF
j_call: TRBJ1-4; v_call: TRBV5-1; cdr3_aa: CASSLARESNEKLFF
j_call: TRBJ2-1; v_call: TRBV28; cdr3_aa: CASSSSGAREGYNEQFF
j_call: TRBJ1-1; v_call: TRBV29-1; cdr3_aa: CSVAPDTEAFF
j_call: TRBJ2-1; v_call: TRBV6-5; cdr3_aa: CASSPTGTAPNNEQFF
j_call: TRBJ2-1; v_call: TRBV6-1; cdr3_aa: CAARLSGSYNEQFF
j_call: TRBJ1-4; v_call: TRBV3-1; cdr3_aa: CASSPVPGQNEKLFF
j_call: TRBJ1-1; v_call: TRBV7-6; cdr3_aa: CASIGWNTEAFF
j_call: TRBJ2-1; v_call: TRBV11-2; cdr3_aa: CASSLGIGGDSSYNEQFF
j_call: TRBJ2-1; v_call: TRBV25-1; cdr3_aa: CASSEQGEGNEQFF
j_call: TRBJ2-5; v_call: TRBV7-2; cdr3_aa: CASSFVGVGQETQYF
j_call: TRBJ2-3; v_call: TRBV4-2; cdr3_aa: CASSRRHTDTQYF
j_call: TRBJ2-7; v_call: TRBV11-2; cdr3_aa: CASSSNYRPYEQYF
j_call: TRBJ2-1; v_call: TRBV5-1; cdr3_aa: CASNRGNEQFF
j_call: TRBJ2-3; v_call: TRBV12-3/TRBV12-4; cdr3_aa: CASSTGGRPTDTQYF
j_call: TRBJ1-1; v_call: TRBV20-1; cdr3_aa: CSAASGSGMNTEAFF
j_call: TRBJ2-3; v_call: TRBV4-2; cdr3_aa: CASSQDTSGRSTDTQYF
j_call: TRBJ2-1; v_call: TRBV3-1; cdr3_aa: CASSQGYSQDNEQFF
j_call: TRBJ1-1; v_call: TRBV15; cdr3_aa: CATSRADGVNTEAFF
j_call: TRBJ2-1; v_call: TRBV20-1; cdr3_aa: CSARDTGGLAGSYNEQFF
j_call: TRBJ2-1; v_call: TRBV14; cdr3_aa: CASSQDGTSGSNEQFF
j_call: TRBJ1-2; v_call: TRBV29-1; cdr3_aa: CSVGGTLSGYTF
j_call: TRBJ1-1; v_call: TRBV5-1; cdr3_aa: CASSLDRSVSEAFF
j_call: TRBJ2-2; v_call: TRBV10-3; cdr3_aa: CAITGQPNTGELFF
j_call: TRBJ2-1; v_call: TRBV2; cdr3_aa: CASRRTPSSYNEQFF
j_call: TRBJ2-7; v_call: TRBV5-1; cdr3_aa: CASSLVGSGQAYEQYF
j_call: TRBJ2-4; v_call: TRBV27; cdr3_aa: CASSPLNFAKNIQYF
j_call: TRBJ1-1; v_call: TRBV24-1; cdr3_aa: CATIGTENTEAFF
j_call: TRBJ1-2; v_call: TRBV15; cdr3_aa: CATSRPGRALEDGYTF
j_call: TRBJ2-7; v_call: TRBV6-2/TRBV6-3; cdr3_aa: CASSYSWLGSYEQYF
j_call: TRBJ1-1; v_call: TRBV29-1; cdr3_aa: CSALRGQTEAFF
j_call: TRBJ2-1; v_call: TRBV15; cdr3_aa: CATSRRVAGGNNEQFF
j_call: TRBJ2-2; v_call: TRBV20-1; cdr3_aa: CSALAGVAGELFF